This TCR beta chain was obtained from a study of T cell responses to AZD1222 COVID-19 vaccine. Across the whole study: Pooled together were second doses at about 4 or about 12 weeks.

General observations from the study: The span of vaccine-associated CD4 TCRs extended across spike, with dominance at 160-218 and 743-854.

In the case of this clone: Antigen unknown.

Clones were read by immunoSEQ multiplex PCR, and TCRdb kept only the in-frame ones, dropping some. The sample holds roughly 150,000 clones, 80% to 90% seen once. The CDR3 covers 12 residues. Germline V lookup: CDR1 LGHNA, CDR2 YNFKEQ. Trimming shortened V by 1 base and J by 10 bases, and 8 bases separated the two germline ends. The clonotype was recovered from an adult in good health. The source was peripheral blood, collected on day 0 of AZD1222 vaccination. This chain connects TRBV4-2 to TRBJ2-1, with D perhaps TRBD2 (5 bases). The CDR3 loop is CASSQGSGEQFF. For the CDR3, the DNA is TGTGCCAGCAGCCAAGGTTCGGGGGAGCAGTTCTTC.